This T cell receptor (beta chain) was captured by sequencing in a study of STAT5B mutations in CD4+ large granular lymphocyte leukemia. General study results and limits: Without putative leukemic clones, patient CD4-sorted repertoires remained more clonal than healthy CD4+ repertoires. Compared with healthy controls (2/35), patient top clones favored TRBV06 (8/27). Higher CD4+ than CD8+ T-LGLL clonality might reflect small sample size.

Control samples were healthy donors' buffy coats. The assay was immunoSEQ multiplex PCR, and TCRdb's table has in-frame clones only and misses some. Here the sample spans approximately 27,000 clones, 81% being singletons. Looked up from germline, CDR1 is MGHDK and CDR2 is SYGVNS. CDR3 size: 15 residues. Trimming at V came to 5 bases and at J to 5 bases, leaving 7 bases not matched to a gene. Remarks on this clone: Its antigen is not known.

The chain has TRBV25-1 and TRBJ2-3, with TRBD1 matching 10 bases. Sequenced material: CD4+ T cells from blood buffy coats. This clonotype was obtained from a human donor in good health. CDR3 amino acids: CASSRDRGRLDTQYF. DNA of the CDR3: TGTGCCAGCAGTCGAGACAGGGGGCGCTTAGATACGCAGTATTTT.